This T cell receptor beta chain was documented in a study of cytomegalovirus exposure and HLA in healthy donors (dated by TCRdb to the late 2010s). Study-wide context: The 666 repertoires of the first cohort and the 120 or so validation repertoires were produced on the same platform, according to a later analysis. The study aimed to test whether cataloging public T cell receptors could reveal signatures of past pathogen exposure. A separate validation cohort of over 95 different subjects was used in addition to the roughly 700-subject first cohort. To predict cytomegalovirus infection status, the study combined high-throughput TCR immunosequencing, statistical association of individual TCRs with disease status, and machine learning.

The investigation overall reported the following: A few of the identified cytomegalovirus-associated TCR beta chains were confirmed in vitro to be specific for cytomegalovirus antigens. A total of 164 TCR beta chains were listed by the study as associated with cytomegalovirus. The authors suggested that the approach could potentially be extended to other disease states and immunological phenotypes. In both the original and validation cohorts, the classifier was reported to diagnose cytomegalovirus status with high specificity and sensitivity. Across donors, most TCR sequences were observed very rarely, whereas some public TCRs were present in many individuals. Subsequent analysis determined that TCRs grouped into clusters in the first cohort also showed a tendency toward co-occurrence across the 130 or so validation repertoires, and roughly 94% of cluster scores exceeded 0. A later analysis lacked HLA typing for the validation cohort, so it scored co-occurrence in that cohort across all 110 or so repertoires.

CDR1 and CDR2 were assigned from the germline V gene as ENHRY and SYGVKD. The CDR3 covers 15 residues, taking in both the cysteine and the phenylalanine. Here the CDR3 DNA is all that survives: 45 bases in frame from base 1. V loses 3 bases of germline sequence and J loses 8 bases, and the interval between the two ends is 18 bases. To prepare the library, the immunoSEQ multiplex PCR assay was applied. The authors processed their data as follows. To diagnose cytomegalovirus status from the catalog of TCR beta chain sequences, a statistical classification framework was built. Sourced from immuneACCESS, this table was stored by TCRdb with only in-frame sequences that have V and J called. A share of the clones is absent; for the studies checked, an unresolved V gene accounts for under half, and the remainder has no known explanation. V, J and clone size reflect that table, while D and trimming were determined from the DNA. This sample comprises about 250,000 clones, about 86% of them detected only once. Around 2.6% of the sample belongs to the ten largest clones.

Concerning this clone: Its antigen has not been determined. No base quality information exists; no much larger clone differs at one position.

Donors formed part of the validation cohort, which comprised 120 subjects and was distinct from the first cohort of over 500 subjects. The material sequenced was PBMCs. This clonotype was obtained from a man aged 18 to 35 in good health and CMV-seronegative. The rearranged chain carries TRBV10-3 and TRBJ2-3; perhaps TRBD1 is the D gene, with 5 bases matching. The DNA sequence is TGTGCCATCAGTGATGGGCAAACTGGGGCGACTACGCAGTATTTT. The encoded protein is CAISDGQTGATTQYF.